This is a list of T cell receptor beta chains from one sample in a study of OX40 agonist ivuxolimab in advanced cancers. Sequenced by immunoSEQ multiplex PCR; TCRdb stores in-frame clones only, minus some. The table records 70,000 or so clones, around 88% of them present only once. The sequences come from CD4+ or CD8+ T cells sorted from blood, collected in a trial of the OX40 agonist ivuxolimab. The receptors stem from an adult with an advanced solid tumor such as melanoma, head and neck, liver or kidney cancer. Both conserved end residues are part of each CDR3. A D gene is named only where the DNA matches it firmly. Clone size appears in some rows only: once, few, many, or a class for an expanded clone.

>TRBV11-2|NA|TRBJ2-7|TRBD1
CASSLSGQGYGEQYF
TGTGCCAGCAGCTTATCGGGACAGGGTTATGGGGAGCAGTACTTC
>TRBV10-3|NA|TRBJ1-3|NA
CAISEQVAGNTIYF
TGTGCCATCAGTGAACAGGTCGCAGGAAACACCATATATTTT
>TRBV14|NA|TRBJ1-1|TRBD1
CASSQEGRGTEAFF
TGTGCCAGCAGCCAAGAAGGCAGGGGGACTGAAGCTTTCTTT
>TRBV6-6|few|TRBJ2-7|NA
CASSYSRDLAYEQYF
TGTGCCAGCAGTTACTCCCGGGACCTCGCCTACGAGCAGTACTTC
>TRBV6-5|NA|TRBJ2-5|NA
CASTSDALAQETQYF
TGTGCCAGCACTTCGGACGCCTTGGCCCAAGAGACCCAGTACTTC
>TRBV6-6|NA|TRBJ1-1|NA
CASSHTDTEAFF
TGTGCCAGCAGTCACACCGACACTGAAGCTTTCTTT
>TRBV5-1|NA|TRBJ2-2|NA
CASSLGTNTGELFF
TGCGCCAGCAGCTTGGGTACGAACACCGGGGAGCTGTTTTTT
>TRBV28|NA|TRBJ1-6|NA
CASSPWGRYNSPLHF
TGTGCCAGCAGCCCGTGGGGGCGCTATAATTCACCCCTCCACTTT
>TRBV6-5|once|TRBJ2-3|NA
CASRAGFGTQYF
TGTGCCAGCAGGGCAGGTTTCGGTACGCAGTATTTT
>TRBV6-1|NA|TRBJ2-2|NA
CASSSPGELFF
TGTGCCAGCAGTTCCCCCGGGGAGCTGTTTTTT
>TRBV29-1|once|TRBJ1-1|NA
CSAVPQNTEAFF
TGCAGCGCAGTCCCCCAGAACACTGAAGCTTTCTTT
>TRBV11-2|NA|TRBJ2-2|NA
CASSLSRGTGGELFF
TGTGCCAGCAGCCTCTCGAGGGGAACTGGTGGGGAGCTGTTTTTT
>TRBV6-5|few|TRBJ1-4|NA
CASRNRDEKLFF
TGTGCCAGCAGAAACAGGGATGAAAAACTGTTTTTT
>TRBV7-3|once|TRBJ1-3|NA
CASSLHGIGNTIYF
TGTGCCAGCAGCTTACACGGGATCGGAAACACCATATATTTT
>TRBV5-1|NA|TRBJ2-3|TRBD1
CASSPNRGHPDTQYF
TGCGCCAGCAGCCCCAACAGGGGGCATCCAGATACGCAGTATTTT
>TRBV29-1|NA|TRBJ2-3|TRBD2
CSARGSSGRAFTDTQYF
TGCAGCGCTAGGGGGTCTAGCGGGAGGGCTTTCACAGATACGCAGTATTTT
>TRBV2|NA|TRBJ2-5|NA
CASSDKSPETQYF
TGTGCCAGCAGTGATAAATCGCCGGAGACCCAGTACTTC
>TRBV2|NA|TRBJ2-7|NA
CASRTGTLTYEQYF
TGTGCCAGCAGAACCGGGACACTGACCTACGAGCAGTACTTC
>TRBV28|NA|TRBJ2-7|NA
CASGPGTASYEQYF
TGTGCCAGCGGGCCCGGGACGGCGTCCTACGAGCAGTACTTC
>TRBV6-5|NA|TRBJ1-6|TRBD1
CASSLQGARSPLHF
TGTGCCAGCAGTTTACAGGGGGCTCGTTCACCCCTCCACTTT
>TRBV2|NA|TRBJ2-1|NA
CASSERKGLSYNEQFF
TGTGCCAGCAGTGAAAGAAAGGGTTTGTCCTACAATGAGCAGTTCTTC
>TRBV2|NA|TRBJ1-1|TRBD1
CASSAGQGAEAFF
TGTGCCAGCAGTGCGGGACAGGGCGCTGAAGCTTTCTTT
>TRBV6-6|NA|TRBJ1-1|NA
CASSYVPLNTEAFF
TGTGCCAGCAGTTACGTCCCTTTGAACACTGAAGCTTTCTTT
>TRBV27|NA|TRBJ2-2|NA
CASSLLGRGRLNTGELFF
TGTGCCAGCAGTTTATTGGGCAGGGGAAGATTGAACACCGGGGAGCTGTTTTTT
>TRBV10-3|NA|TRBJ1-4|NA
CAISPTGPPNEKLFF
TGTGCCATCAGTCCTACAGGGCCCCCTAATGAAAAACTGTTTTTT
>TRBV14|once|TRBJ1-3|NA
CASSQWVGSVSSGNTIYF
TGTGCCAGCAGCCAATGGGTCGGTTCGGTGAGCTCTGGAAACACCATATATTTT
>TRBV2|NA|TRBJ1-2|TRBD1
CASSDRQGYGYTF
TGTGCCAGCAGTGACAGACAGGGGTACGGCTACACCTTC
>TRBV7-9|NA|TRBJ2-7|TRBD2
CASSSGLAGGPQYF
TGTGCCAGCAGCTCTGGACTAGCGGGGGGGCCCCAGTACTTC
>TRBV7-2|few|TRBJ2-2|TRBD1
CASSGRQGTGELFF
TGTGCCAGCAGCGGACGACAGGGGACCGGGGAGCTGTTTTTT
>TRBV5-4|NA|TRBJ1-2|NA
CASSYDGVYGYTF
TGTGCCAGCAGCTACGACGGAGTCTATGGCTACACCTTC
>TRBV2|NA|TRBJ2-7|TRBD1
CASSARDRGFGQYF
TGTGCCAGCAGTGCCCGGGACAGGGGTTTCGGGCAGTACTTC
>TRBV14|few|TRBJ1-4|NA
CASSFSGSANEKLFF
TGTGCCAGCAGCTTTTCAGGGTCAGCTAATGAAAAACTGTTTTTT
>TRBV5-1|once|TRBJ2-7|NA
CASSLAWPIWEQYF
TGCGCCAGCAGCTTGGCTTGGCCTATTTGGGAGCAGTACTTC
>TRBV15|NA|TRBJ2-3|NA
CATSRSPGTYTDTQYF
TGTGCCACCAGCAGATCCCCCGGGACATACACAGATACGCAGTATTTT
>TRBV7-2|NA|TRBJ1-5|NA
CASSLGLRQPQHF
TGTGCCAGCAGCTTGGGTTTGAGGCAGCCCCAGCATTTT
>TRBV21-1|NA|TRBJ2-7|NA
CASSKDYGPMGGQYF
TGTGCCAGCAGCAAAGATTACGGACCGATGGGGGGGCAGTACTTC
>TRBV6-5|NA|TRBJ2-1|NA
CASSKLGGYNEQFF
TGTGCCAGCAGTAAACTGGGGGGTTACAATGAGCAGTTCTTC
>TRBV18|NA|TRBJ1-1|NA
CASSPIAGEAFF
TGTGCCAGCTCACCCATCGCCGGTGAAGCTTTCTTT
>TRBV27|NA|TRBJ2-7|NA
CASSFGPEFSYEQYF
TGTGCCAGCAGTTTTGGGCCGGAGTTCTCCTACGAGCAGTACTTC
>TRBV2|NA|TRBJ1-6|NA
CASMAVSSYNSPLHF
TGTGCCAGCATGGCAGTTAGCTCCTATAATTCACCCCTCCACTTT
>TRBV25-1|NA|TRBJ1-1|TRBD1
CASQGAWGTEAFF
TGTGCCAGCCAGGGGGCGTGGGGGACTGAAGCTTTCTTT
>TRBV28|NA|TRBJ2-7|TRBD1
CASSSSGTGERYEQYF
TGTGCCAGCAGTTCATCCGGGACAGGGGAGCGGTACGAGCAGTACTTC
>TRBV7-2|once|TRBJ1-2|NA
CASSSDLLGIHGYTF
TGTGCCAGCAGCTCCGACTTACTAGGGATACATGGCTACACCTTC
>TRBV28|NA|TRBJ2-7|TRBD1
CASSPGDRTDYEQYF
TGTGCCAGCAGCCCAGGGGACAGGACCGACTACGAGCAGTACTTC